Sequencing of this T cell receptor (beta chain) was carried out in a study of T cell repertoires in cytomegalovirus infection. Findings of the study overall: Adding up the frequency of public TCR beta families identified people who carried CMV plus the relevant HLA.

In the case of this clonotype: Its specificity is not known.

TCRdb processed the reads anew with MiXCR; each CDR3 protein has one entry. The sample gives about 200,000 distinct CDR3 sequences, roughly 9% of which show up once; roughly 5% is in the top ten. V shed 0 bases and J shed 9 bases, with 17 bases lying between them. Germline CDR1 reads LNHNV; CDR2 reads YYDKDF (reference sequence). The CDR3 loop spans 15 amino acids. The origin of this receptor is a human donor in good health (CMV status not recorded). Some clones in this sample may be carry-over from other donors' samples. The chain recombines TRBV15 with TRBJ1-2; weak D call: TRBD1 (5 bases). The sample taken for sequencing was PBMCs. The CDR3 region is CATSRDSGGVWSYTF. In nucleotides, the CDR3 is TGTGCCACCAGCAGAGATTCCGGGGGGGTCTGGAGCTACACCTTC.